This TCR beta chain came from a study of shared clonotypes between healthy human individuals (dated by TCRdb to about 2020). The study in broad terms: Three men and a couple of women, aged 18 to 49 years, made up the cohort. For each donor, three plates each were used for CD4 naive and CD4 memory, two plates were used for CD8 naive, and one plate was used for CD8 memory. To estimate repertoire size and how much clonotypes are shared between individuals, the study performed deep sequencing of blood TCR repertoires from roughly five healthy adults. To increase sequencing depth and limit assay-specific biases, different laboratories used diverse techniques to prepare libraries and sequence TCR repertoires. Per donor, leukapheresis produced somewhere between about 0.94 and 9 billion PBMCs. Here is what the overall study found, with its caveats: The genetic and exposure-history diversity represented was limited by the small number of donors. Pairwise subsampling indicated that sequencing depth was expected to affect the degree of clonotype sharing among donors. Only blood was sampled, and tissue TCR repertoires likely differ from those in blood. Larger estimated clonotype richness was generally found for naive subsets than for memory subsets. Across a handful of donors, 4.5% to 6.5% of naive CD4, 3% to 3.5% of naive CD8, about 2.3% of memory CD4, and about 0.44% of memory CD8 clonotypes were shared. Compared with non-shared clonotypes, clonotypes shared by all four sorted-subset donors had higher generation probabilities. Even with the large sequencing depth, rarefaction of the sorted-subset datasets indicated that sequencing was incomplete.

The donors were healthy, HIV-negative adults who had no recently reported acute infections or vaccinations. Only Caucasian adults living in Nashville, Tennessee, USA were represented among the donors. Magnetic negative selection was used to enrich CD4+ T cells, after which naive cells were positively selected on CD45RA and the negative fraction became the memory subset. Blood was collected by leukapheresis, and PBMCs were isolated by Ficoll-Histopaque density gradient centrifugation and then cryopreserved in liquid nitrogen vapor phase. Analytical flow cytometry was used to check the purity and quantity of every magnetically sorted T cell population. Genomic DNA was isolated from every sorted fraction and measured by UV absorbance on a Nanodrop 2000c. As for this clone: Its antigen target is currently unknown. The sample holds no much larger clone one base away, and base qualities are not on file.

The CDR3, cysteine through phenylalanine, is 14 amino acids long. Of the read, only the CDR3 DNA is kept; its 42 bases are in frame from base 1. V drops 2 bases and J drops 6 bases, leaving 10 bases in between. As encoded in the germline V gene, CDR1 is SGHTA while CDR2 is FQGNSA. Using the deep immunoSEQ assay, multiplex PCR amplified TCR CDR3 regions from genomic DNA. Extracted genomic DNA from each cell subset was distributed evenly across all wells of several immunoSEQ 96-well plates, and each plate was treated as a replicate. For sorted subsets, 200 ng of genomic DNA, equivalent to 25,000 to 35,000 T cell genomes, went into each replicate PCR. Purified libraries were measured with a Qubit 3.0 fluorometer, size-checked on a Bioanalyzer 2100, and measured again with the KAPA Library Quantification kit. Every immunoSEQ 96-well plate was sequenced on a separate single-read 150-cycle Illumina NextSeq 550 flow cell. The study's own analysis went as follows. The immunoSEQ output contained only junctional sequences without quality scores, so filtering could not match that applied to full-length reads. To assign V/J genes and CDR3, sequences were annotated against IMGT germline references using PyIR, a Python wrapper for IgBLAST v1.9. Reads with weak V/J assignments (E-value above 1e-6), missing CDR3, stop codons, out-of-frame junctions, or ambiguous translated residues were removed. V3J clonotypes were defined as sequences sharing the same inferred V gene, J gene, and CDR3 amino acid sequence. To compute the percentage overlap between repertoires, the number of shared unique clonotypes was divided by the size of the smaller repertoire. Richness of each repertoire was evaluated using RTK rarefaction, the Chao1 estimator, and Recon v2.1 estimates of unobserved clonotypes. Generation probabilities for all TCRbeta clonotypes obtained by the gDNA method from a handful of donors were computed using OLGA. Drawn from immuneACCESS, this table holds only the in-frame rearrangements with V and J called that TCRdb kept. Clones are partly lost; checked studies trace under half to an unresolved V gene and leave the rest unexplained. That table gives V, J and clone size, and the DNA gave D and trimming. The sample table holds about 2.3 million clones, of which about nine tenths were seen once. The top ten clones comprise approximately 0.41% of the sample.

This chain is built from TRBV7-2 and TRBJ1-4; the D gene lacks a confident call. The receptor was isolated from a man between 18 and 35 years old in good health. Some clones in this sample may be carry-over from other donors' samples. The sequencing sample was made of naive CD4+ T cells from PBMCs. The sample's cell subset or site, from its label and the paper: CD45RA+ positively selected. The nucleotide sequence is TGTGCCAGCAGCTTACGAACAGTAGATGAAAAACTGTTTTTT. This encodes CASSLRTVDEKLFF.